This T cell receptor beta chain was captured in a study of breast tumors, draining lymph nodes, adjacent tissues. This clonotype is categorized as medium-sized. Its antigen remains unidentified. Via MiXCR, TCRdb re-called the multiplex PCR reads, giving one row per CDR3 protein. The repertoire holds approximately 22,000 distinct CDR3 sequences, with under 60% as singletons. CDR1 and CDR2 (germline): MNHNY, SVGAGI (reference sequence). V gave up 8 bases and J gave up 8 bases, with 10 bases separating them. The CDR3 contains 11 residues. General study results and limits: Tumor repertoires ranked between lymph nodes and nontumor tissue in diversity, with V and J gene preferences. The lymph node origin of tumor T cells was framed as consistent with a hypothesis, not demonstrated. Luminal-like breast cancer showed significantly higher tumor–nontumor repertoire similarity than basal-like.

This clonotype originated in a female donor with breast cancer. Some clones in this sample may be carry-over from other donors' samples. This chain connects TRBV6-6 to TRBJ1-3; no firm D call. Sequencing input: breast tumor tissue. The CDR3 region has the DNA TGTGCCAGCGGAACAAGAGACACCATATATTTT. Encoded protein: CASGTRDTIYF.